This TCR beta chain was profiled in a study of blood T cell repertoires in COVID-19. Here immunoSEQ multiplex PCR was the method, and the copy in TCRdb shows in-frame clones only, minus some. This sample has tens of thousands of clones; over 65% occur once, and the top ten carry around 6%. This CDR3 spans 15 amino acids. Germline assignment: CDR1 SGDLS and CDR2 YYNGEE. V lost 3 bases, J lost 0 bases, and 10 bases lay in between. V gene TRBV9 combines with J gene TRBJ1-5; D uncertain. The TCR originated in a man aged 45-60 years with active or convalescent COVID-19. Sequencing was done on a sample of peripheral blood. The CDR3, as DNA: TGTGCCAGCAGCGCGGCAGGTTATAGCAATCAGCCCCAGCATTTT. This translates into CASSAAGYSNQPQHF.